Presented here are 31 T cell receptor beta chains from one specimen sequenced in a study of shared clonotypes between healthy human individuals. Generated by immunoSEQ multiplex PCR, the TCRdb table keeps only in-frame clones and is missing some. Of a few million clones detected, 85% to 95% appear once; the ten largest clones hold roughly 0.36%. The sample was naive CD4+ T cells from PBMCs. Subset noted: CD45RA+ positively selected. These receptors all stem from a young man in good health. Some clones in this sample may be carry-over from other donors' samples.

This clone was detected only once. This sequence joins TRBV4-2 and TRBJ2-3, with 7 bases identical to TRBD2. The CDR3 runs to 17 residues. V dropped 4 bases and J dropped 2; count of bases not matched to a gene: 12. Germline loops: CDR1 LGHNA, CDR2 YNFKEQ. This CDR3 is CASSLTVASGFTDTQYF. CDR3 coding DNA: TGTGCCAGCAGCCTAACCGTTGCTAGCGGATTCACAGATACGCAGTATTTT.

This clone showed up just a few times. CDR3: CASSLWGQGTDYGYTF. The CDR3 DNA sequence: TGCGCCAGCAGCTTGTGGGGACAGGGGACGGACTATGGCTACACCTTC. This sequence joins TRBV5-1 and TRBJ1-2, with TRBD1 matching over 10 bases. CDR1 is SGHRS and CDR2 is YFSETQ in the germline V gene. Trimming at V came to 1 base and at J to 3 bases, leaving 6 bases not matched to a gene. The CDR3 loop spans 16 amino acids.

The V gene is TRBV18, the J gene TRBJ2-5; no firm D call. There are 13 residues in the CDR3. The germline gives CDR1 KGHSH, CDR2 LQKENI. V lost 3 bases and J 4 bases, leaving 9 bases between the germline ends. This CDR3 reads CASSPGPLETQYF. DNA for the CDR3: TGTGCCAGCTCACCGGGCCCTTTAGAGACCCAGTACTTC.

In the case of this clone: The identical CDR3 is also encoded by other nucleotide sequences in the sample. V gene TRBV9 combines with J gene TRBJ1-1, with a possible D match to TRBD1 (6 bases). CDR1 and CDR2 (germline): SGDLS, YYNGEE. This CDR3 has 12 residues. V dropped 3 bases and J dropped 4 bases, with 7 bases sitting between them. The CDR3 DNA follows: TGTGCCAGCAGCGGAGGGGGCACTGAAGCTTTCTTT. It translates to CASSGGGTEAFF.

This sequence joins TRBV7-9 and TRBJ2-1, with D perhaps being TRBD1 or TRBD2 (5 bases each). The CDR3 is 15 amino acids. The V gene's germline CDR1 is SEHNR and CDR2 FQNEAQ (reference sequence). V shed 2 bases and J shed 5 bases, with 13 bases lying between them. CDR3 sequence: CASSLMGVVNNEQFF. CDR3 nucleotide sequence: TGTGCCAGCAGCTTAATGGGGGTGGTAAACAATGAGCAGTTCTTC.

The V call is TRBV11-2, the J call TRBJ2-7; 7 nucleotides agree with TRBD2. Losses at the gene ends were 5 bases for V and 2 bases for J; bases not matched to a gene: 6. This CDR3 is built from 14 residues. Per the germline V gene, CDR1 is SGHAT and CDR2 is FQNNGV. CDR3 in amino acids: CASSPASGPYEQYF. In DNA form, the CDR3 reads TGTGCCAGCAGCCCGGCTAGCGGACCCTACGAGCAGTACTTC.

The V and J genes are TRBV6-1 and TRBJ1-4; 9 bases fit TRBD1. Looked up from germline, CDR1 is MNHNS and CDR2 is SASEGT. This CDR3 spans 15 amino acids. V lost 5 bases and J lost 4; bases outside the gene matches: 5. CDR3 in amino acids: CASSWTGDGNEKLFF. Here the CDR3 DNA reads TGTGCCAGCAGTTGGACAGGGGACGGTAATGAAAAACTGTTTTTT.

The chain is built from TRBV20-1 and TRBJ2-7; D perhaps matches TRBD1 (5 bases). The V end was cut by 1 base, the J end by 12 bases, with 10 bases between. The V gene's germline CDR1 is DFQATT and CDR2 SNEGSKA (reference sequence). The CDR3 has 10 amino acids. The CDR3 reads CSARGRETYF. The DNA of the CDR3 is TGCAGTGCTAGAGGCAGGGAAACGTACTTC.

In DNA, the CDR3 is TGCGCCAGCAGCTTGTCCGCCGGACAGGGTCTTTCACCCCTCCACTTT. It codes for CASSLSAGQGLSPLHF. V usage is TRBV5-1 and J usage is TRBJ1-6; TRBD1 matches at 8 bases. The CDR3 totals 16 residues. V lost 1 base, J lost 9 bases, and 9 bases stayed unmatched. The germline V gene has CDR1 SGHRS and CDR2 YFSETQ. Variable domain in full (rest from reference TRBV5-1 and TRBJ1-6): KAGVTQTPRYLIKTRGQQVTLSCSPISGHRSVSWYQQTPGQGLQFLFEYFSETQRNKGNFPGRFSGRQFSNSRSEMNVSTLELGDSALYLCASSLSAGQGLSPLHFGNGTRLTVT.

The genes are TRBV28 and TRBJ1-5; D is uncertain. Trimming stripped 3 bases from V and 5 bases from J, with 11 bases between. Germline loops: CDR1 MDHEN, CDR2 SYDVKM. The CDR3 consists of 14 residues. As DNA, the CDR3 is TGTGCCAGCAGTTTTCTGGCAGTCTATCAGCCCCAGCATTTT. Translated, it gives CASSFLAVYQPQHF.

The rearrangement links TRBV18 to TRBJ2-1; tentatively, D is TRBD2 (7 bases). Trimming left V 4 bases short and J 6 bases short, with 19 bases between. Looked up from germline, CDR1 is KGHSH and CDR2 is LQKENI. The CDR3 spans 16 residues. CDR3 in DNA: TGTGCCAGCTCACTTATGGGGGGGCGAAGGGGCAATGAGCAGTTCTTC. This encodes CASSLMGGRRGNEQFF.

V usage is TRBV28 and J usage is TRBJ1-2; 8 nucleotides match TRBD1. The germline V gene has CDR1 MDHEN and CDR2 SYDVKM. With V trimmed by 2 bases and J by 8 bases, 10 bases remained unmatched. CDR3 length equals 15 residues. The DNA for the CDR3 is TGTGCCAGCAGTTTAGTCCAGGGGGCAGGTAACGGCTACACCTTC. Protein sequence: CASSLVQGAGNGYTF.

The chain combines TRBV19 with TRBJ1-2; no clear D. Germline V gene data show CDR1 as LNHDA and CDR2 as SQIVND (reference sequence). The CDR3 covers 8 residues. CDR3 residues: CGACGYTF. CDR3 DNA: TGTGGGGCGTGCGGCTACACCTTC.

The chain has TRBV27 and TRBJ1-2; maybe TRBD1 (5 bases). There are 15 residues in the CDR3. Germline loops: CDR1 MNHEY, CDR2 SMNVEV (reference sequence). V lost 2 bases, J lost 3 bases, and 13 bases lay in between. The CDR3 is CASSLVPGMDYGYTF. The CDR3 DNA sequence: TGTGCCAGCAGTTTAGTCCCAGGGATGGACTATGGCTACACCTTC.

Comment on this clone: The sample contains more than one DNA sequence encoding this CDR3. The J gene is TRBJ1-2, the V gene TRBV28, with D unclear. This CDR3 has 13 amino acids. Trimming left V 6 bases short and J 7 bases short, with 15 bases between. CDR1 is MDHEN and CDR2 is SYDVKM in the germline V gene. For the CDR3, the DNA is TGTGCCAGCAGCCTTTTTAGGGAGGGTGGCTACACCTTC. Its protein product is CASSLFREGGYTF.

The chain has TRBV7-3 and TRBJ2-1, with TRBD1 identical over 9 bases. The CDR3 covers 16 residues. Germline CDR1 reads SGHTA; CDR2 reads FQGTGA. After removal of 4 bases from V and 8 bases from J, the junction contained 12 bases not matched to a gene. The CDR3 here is CASSSFSGTGRDEQFF. CDR3 bases: TGTGCCAGCAGCTCCTTCTCCGGGACAGGGAGGGATGAGCAGTTCTTC.

The gene calls are TRBV7-2 and TRBJ2-5; the match to TRBD1 covers 11 bases. The germline gives CDR1 SGHTA, CDR2 FQGNSA. The CDR3 runs 15 residues. J was trimmed by 2 bases and V by 5 bases; bases with no gene match: 4. DNA of the CDR3: TGTGCCAGCAGCCTTGGACAGGGGGCACAAGAGACCCAGTACTTC. Translation: CASSLGQGAQETQYF.

The J gene is TRBJ2-1, the V gene TRBV7-9; 9 nucleotides align to TRBD2. CDR3 length: 15 amino acids. J lost 6 bases, V lost 2 bases, and 5 bases had no gene match. The germline gives CDR1 SEHNR, CDR2 FQNEAQ (reference sequence). This chain's CDR3 is CASSLNSGSGNEQFF. CDR3 bases: TGTGCCAGCAGCTTAAATAGCGGGAGCGGCAATGAGCAGTTCTTC. The entire variable domain, with the rest obtained from reference TRBV7-9 and TRBJ2-1, is as follows: DTGVSQNPRHKITKRGQNVTFRCDPISEHNRLYWYRQTLGQGPEFLTYFQNEAQLEKSRLLSDRFSAERPKGSFSTLEIQRTEQGDSAMYLCASSLNSGSGNEQFFGPGTRLTVL.

The sample holds one count of this clone. The V gene is TRBV28, the J gene TRBJ2-7; possibly TRBD2 for D (5 bases). The CDR3 runs to 16 residues. Trimming took 8 bases from V and 2 from J, leaving 22 bases between them. CDR1 is MDHEN and CDR2 is SYDVKM in the germline V gene. The CDR3 sequence is CASVRVRAGLTYEQYF. The CDR3 DNA reads as TGTGCCAGCGTGCGAGTTAGGGCGGGCCTAACCTACGAGCAGTACTTC.

The chain uses TRBV4-1 and TRBJ1-5; D call uncertain. The length of the CDR3 is 15 residues. V lost 0 bases and J lost 0, with 6 bases in between. Germline values: CDR1 MGHRA, CDR2 YSYEKL. The CDR3 loop reads CASSQEGLSNQPQHF. The CDR3, as DNA: TGCGCCAGCAGCCAAGAAGGGCTTAGCAATCAGCCCCAGCATTTT.

This chain links TRBV5-8 with TRBJ2-7; D might be TRBD2 (5 bases). CDR1 is SGHTS and CDR2 is YDEGEE in the germline V gene. The CDR3 totals 16 residues. The ends were cut back, 0 bases at V and 0 bases at J, with 13 bases in the middle. The CDR3 DNA follows: TGTGCCAGCAGCTTGGGAGCCGGGGTCAGCTCCTACGAGCAGTACTTC. Amino acids: CASSLGAGVSSYEQYF.

The chain couples TRBV6-1 to TRBJ2-7; the match to TRBD2 covers 11 bases. CDR1 is MNHNS, CDR2 SASEGT, per germline. V lost 5 bases, J lost 2 bases, and 5 bases stayed unmatched. The CDR3 extends over 15 amino acids. This chain's CDR3 is CASSRGLAVAYEQYF. CDR3 nucleotide sequence: TGTGCCAGCAGTCGGGGACTAGCGGTAGCCTACGAGCAGTACTTC.

This chain links TRBV2 with TRBJ1-3; 9 nucleotides align to TRBD1. Trimming cost V 6 bases and J 2 bases; bases outside gene matches: 8. The CDR3 is 16 residues long. The germline V gene encodes CDR1 SNHLY and CDR2 FYNNEI. The CDR3 sequence: CASRKEQGAPGNTIYF. CDR3 sequence (DNA): TGTGCCAGCAGGAAAGAACAGGGGGCGCCTGGAAACACCATATATTTT.

The rearrangement uses TRBV6-1 and TRBJ2-5, with TRBD1 matching over 8 bases. The CDR3 is made up of 15 amino acids. Germline-derived CDR1 and CDR2 are MNHNS and SASEGT. Unmatched junction bases numbered 11, after V lost 7 bases and J lost 4 bases. This CDR3 reads CASTASIRGLETQYF. The CDR3 nucleotides read TGTGCCAGCACCGCAAGTATCAGGGGGCTAGAGACCCAGTACTTC.

The rearrangement uses TRBV5-1 and TRBJ2-5; 7 bases fit TRBD2. The CDR3 spans 13 residues. With 6 bases clipped from V and 1 base from J, the junction kept 3 bases outside the gene matches. Germline loops: CDR1 SGHRS, CDR2 YFSETQ. The CDR3 is CASTSSGQETQYF. CDR3 bases: TGCGCCAGCACCTCTAGCGGCCAAGAGACCCAGTACTTC.

The V call is TRBV7-2, the J call TRBJ1-2, with D possibly being TRBD1 (6 bases). The CDR3 length is 13 residues. Germline loops: CDR1 SGHTA, CDR2 FQGNSA. Between the trimmed V and J ends, which lost 4 bases and 2 bases, there was a span of 8 bases. CDR3 nucleotide sequence: TGTGCCAGCAGCTATACAGGGAACTATGGCTACACCTTC. This codes for CASSYTGNYGYTF.

The J gene is TRBJ2-7, the V gene TRBV5-1; TRBD1 matches at 7 bases. Looked up from germline, CDR1 is SGHRS and CDR2 is YFSETQ. The CDR3 has 15 residues. J gave up 2 bases and V 4 bases, and 9 bases lay outside the gene matches. The CDR3 DNA follows: TGCGCCAGCAGCACCGGGACAGCCCTACCCTACGAGCAGTACTTC. This sequence encodes CASSTGTALPYEQYF.

The chain has TRBV7-2 and TRBJ1-3, with D maybe TRBD1 (6 bases). The CDR3 length is 15 residues. Germline CDR1 SGHTA, CDR2 FQGNSA. V was shortened by 2 bases and J by 7 bases, with 15 bases between the two germline ends. CDR3 DNA: TGTGCCAGCAGCTTAAACTGGGGACAAGGCAACACCATATATTTT. It encodes CASSLNWGQGNTIYF.

V usage is TRBV28 and J usage is TRBJ2-7; D is unclear. This CDR3 spans 15 amino acids. With 8 bases removed from V and 0 bases from J, the gap between germline ends came to 17 bases. Germline CDR1 and CDR2: MDHEN and SYDVKM. CDR3 in DNA: TGTGCCAGCCTTGCAACAACCCTAAGCTCCTACGAGCAGTACTTC. This encodes CASLATTLSSYEQYF.

The chain employs TRBV30 and TRBJ2-2; D perhaps matches TRBD2 (5 bases). Trimming stripped 8 bases from V and 1 base from J, with 14 bases between. This CDR3 comprises 14 residues. Germline CDR1 is GTSNPN and CDR2 is SVGIG (reference sequence). In DNA, the CDR3 is TGTGCCGGTTTCCAGGACTTGAACACCGGGGAGCTGTTTTTT. This translates into CAGFQDLNTGELFF.

This chain connects TRBV2 to TRBJ2-1; TRBD1 matches 8 bases. Trimming took 4 bases from V and 8 from J; bases not matched to a gene: 7. CDR1 and CDR2 from the germline V gene are SNHLY and FYNNEI. This CDR3 contains 14 residues. CDR3 nucleotide sequence: TGTGCCAGCAGTGGACAGGGGCCCCTTTATGAGCAGTTCTTC. Its protein is CASSGQGPLYEQFF.